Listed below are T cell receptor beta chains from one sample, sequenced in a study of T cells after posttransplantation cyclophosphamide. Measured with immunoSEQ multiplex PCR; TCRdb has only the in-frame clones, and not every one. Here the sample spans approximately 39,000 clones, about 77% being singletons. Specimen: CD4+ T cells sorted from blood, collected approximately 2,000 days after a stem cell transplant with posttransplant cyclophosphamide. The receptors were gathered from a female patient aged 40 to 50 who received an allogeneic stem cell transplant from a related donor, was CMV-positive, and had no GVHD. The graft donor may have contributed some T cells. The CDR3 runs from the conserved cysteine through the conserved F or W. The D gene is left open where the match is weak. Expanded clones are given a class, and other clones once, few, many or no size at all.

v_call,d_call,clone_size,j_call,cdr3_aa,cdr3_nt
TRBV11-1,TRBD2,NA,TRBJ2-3,CASSFFAAGGPDTQYF,TGTGCCAGCAGCTTTTTTGCAGCGGGGGGGCCCGATACGCAGTATTTT
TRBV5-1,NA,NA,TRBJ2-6,CASSSTGANVLTF,TGCGCCAGCAGTTCTACTGGGGCCAACGTCCTGACTTTC
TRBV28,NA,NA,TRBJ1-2,CASSSLPAINYGYTF,TGTGCCAGCAGTTCCCTCCCTGCTATTAACTATGGCTACACCTTC
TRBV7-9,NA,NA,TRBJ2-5,CASSLQGLWETQYF,TGTGCCAGCAGCTTGCAGGGTCTTTGGGAGACCCAGTACTTC
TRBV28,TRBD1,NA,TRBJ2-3,CASSLKSGQGAWSTDTQYF,TGTGCCAGCAGTTTAAAGTCAGGACAGGGGGCCTGGAGCACAGATACGCAGTATTTT
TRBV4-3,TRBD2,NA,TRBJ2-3,CASSQDQRGGLGDTQYF,TGCGCCAGCAGCCAAGATCAACGGGGGGGCTTGGGAGATACGCAGTATTTT
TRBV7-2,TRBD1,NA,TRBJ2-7,CASSLATGVEQYF,TGTGCCAGCAGCTTAGCAACAGGGGTCGAGCAGTACTTC
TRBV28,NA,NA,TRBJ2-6,CASSERGGSGANVLTF,TGTGCCAGCAGCGAAAGGGGGGGCAGTGGGGCCAACGTCCTGACTTTC
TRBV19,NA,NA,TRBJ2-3,CASSTRGKRSTDTQYF,TGTGCCAGTAGTACTAGGGGGAAACGGTCCACAGATACGCAGTATTTT
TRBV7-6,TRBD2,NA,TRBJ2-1,CASSHLAGGPNEQFF,TGTGCCAGCAGCCATCTAGCGGGGGGGCCCAATGAGCAGTTCTTC
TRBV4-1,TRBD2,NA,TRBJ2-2,CASSQEGGLPTGELFF,TGCGCCAGCAGCCAAGAGGGAGGGCTACCCACCGGGGAGCTGTTTTTT
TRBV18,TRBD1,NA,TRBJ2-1,CASSPRGQGPNEQFF,TGTGCCAGCTCACCACGGGGACAGGGGCCCAATGAGCAGTTCTTC
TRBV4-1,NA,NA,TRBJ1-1,CASSQDFGRVTEAFF,TGCGCCAGCAGCCAAGATTTTGGCAGGGTCACTGAAGCTTTCTTT
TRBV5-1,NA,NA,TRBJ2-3,CASSLGGGRTDTQYF,TGCGCCAGCAGCTTGGGAGGGGGAAGGACAGATACGCAGTATTTT
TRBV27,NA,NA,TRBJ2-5,CASSPWRGKETQYF,TGTGCCAGCAGCCCCTGGCGGGGTAAAGAGACCCAGTACTTC
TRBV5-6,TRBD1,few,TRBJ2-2,CASSRDRGGGFGELFF,TGTGCCAGCAGCCGGGACAGGGGAGGCGGTTTCGGGGAGCTGTTTTTT
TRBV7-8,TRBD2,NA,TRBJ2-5,CASSPASGQETQYF,TGTGCCAGCAGCCCGGCTAGCGGCCAAGAGACCCAGTACTTC
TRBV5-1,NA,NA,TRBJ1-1,CASSFYRDTEAFF,TGCGCCAGCAGCTTCTACAGGGACACTGAAGCTTTCTTT
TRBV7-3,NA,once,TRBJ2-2,CASSLNGHSGSAGELFF,TGTGCCAGCAGCTTAAACGGGCACTCGGGGAGCGCCGGGGAGCTGTTTTTT
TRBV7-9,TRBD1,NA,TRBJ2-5,CASSSSGTGLQETQYF,TGTGCCAGCAGCTCGAGCGGGACAGGGCTTCAAGAGACCCAGTACTTC
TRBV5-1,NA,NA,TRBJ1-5,CASSPAGSHSNQPQHF,TGCGCCAGCAGCCCGGCCGGGTCTCATAGCAATCAGCCCCAGCATTTT
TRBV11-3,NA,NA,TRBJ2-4,CASNSPVAKNIQYF,TGTGCCAGCAATAGTCCGGTAGCCAAAAACATTCAGTACTTC
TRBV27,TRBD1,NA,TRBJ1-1,CASSLNDRGLEAFF,TGTGCCAGCAGTTTAAACGACAGGGGGCTGGAAGCTTTCTTT
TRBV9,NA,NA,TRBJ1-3,CASSPPWEGAGNTIYF,TGTGCCAGCAGCCCACCATGGGAGGGGGCTGGAAACACCATATATTTT
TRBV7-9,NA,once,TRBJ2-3,CIAGLTDTQYF,TGTATTGCGGGGTTAACAGATACGCAGTATTTT
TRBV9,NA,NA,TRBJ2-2,CASSGETGTGELFF,TGTGCCAGCAGCGGGGAGACGGGCACCGGGGAGCTGTTTTTT
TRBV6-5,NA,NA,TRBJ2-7,CASSDPEREQYF,TGTGCCAGCAGCGACCCCGAGAGGGAGCAGTACTTC
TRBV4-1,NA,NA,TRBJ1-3,CASSRLGKVENTIYF,TGCGCCAGCAGCCGTCTCGGGAAGGTGGAAAACACCATATATTTT
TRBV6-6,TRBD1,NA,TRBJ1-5,CASSSSDRERNQPQHF,TGTGCCAGCAGTTCCTCAGACAGGGAACGCAATCAGCCCCAGCATTTT
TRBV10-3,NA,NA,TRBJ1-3,CAIRPGQYTGNTIYF,TGTGCCATCAGGCCAGGACAGTACACAGGAAACACCATATATTTT
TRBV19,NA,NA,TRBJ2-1,CASSVDGSNEQFF,TGTGCCAGTAGTGTGGACGGGAGCAATGAGCAGTTCTTC
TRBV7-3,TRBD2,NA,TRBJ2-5,CASSMLAGGWETQYF,TGTGCCAGCAGCATGCTAGCGGGGGGCTGGGAGACCCAGTACTTC
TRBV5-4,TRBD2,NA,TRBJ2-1,CASSSGGLDYNEQFF,TGTGCCAGCAGCTCCGGGGGACTAGACTACAATGAGCAGTTCTTC
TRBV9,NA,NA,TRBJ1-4,CASSTRDGPNEKLFF,TGTGCCAGCAGCACGCGGGACGGCCCGAATGAAAAACTGTTTTTT
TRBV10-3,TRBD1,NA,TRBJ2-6,CAISGGTGQAGANVLTF,TGTGCCATCAGTGGGGGGACAGGGCAGGCTGGGGCCAACGTCCTGACTTTC
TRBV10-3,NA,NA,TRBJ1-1,CATRGGWETEAFF,TGTGCCACCCGGGGGGGCTGGGAAACTGAAGCTTTCTTT
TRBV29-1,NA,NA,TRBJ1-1,CSVLTQPRSEAFF,TGCAGCGTTTTGACACAACCCCGATCTGAAGCTTTCTTT
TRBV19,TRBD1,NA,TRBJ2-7,CASSAHVTGGPNEQYF,TGTGCCAGTAGTGCCCACGTGACAGGGGGGCCGAACGAGCAGTACTTC
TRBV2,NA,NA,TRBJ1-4,CASSEASTNEKLFF,TGTGCCAGCAGTGAAGCTTCGACTAATGAAAAACTGTTTTTT
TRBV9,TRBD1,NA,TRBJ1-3,CASSVDGQGAGNTIYF,TGTGCCAGCAGCGTAGACGGACAGGGGGCTGGAAACACCATATATTTT
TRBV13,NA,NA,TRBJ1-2,CASSVGYRVRGGYTF,TGTGCCAGCAGCGTAGGTTACAGGGTTAGAGGCGGCTACACCTTC
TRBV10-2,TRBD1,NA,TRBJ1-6,CASATGDPYNSPLHF,TGCGCCAGCGCGACAGGGGACCCCTATAATTCACCCCTCCACTTT
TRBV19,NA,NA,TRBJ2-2,CASKAGTEATGELFF,TGTGCCAGTAAGGCCGGGACTGAAGCCACCGGGGAGCTGTTTTTT
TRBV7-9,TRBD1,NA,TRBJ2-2,CASSRDRDNTGELFF,TGTGCCAGCAGCCGTGACAGGGATAACACCGGGGAGCTGTTTTTT
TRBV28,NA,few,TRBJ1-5,CASSLGQINQPQHF,TGTGCCAGCAGTTTAGGACAGATCAATCAGCCCCAGCATTTT
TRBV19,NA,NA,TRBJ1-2,CASRGQNVWDYGYTF,TGTGCCAGCAGAGGACAGAACGTGTGGGACTATGGCTACACCTTC
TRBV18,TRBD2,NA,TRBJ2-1,CASSPLPGTSGGAYNEQFF,TGTGCCAGCTCACCATTACCAGGGACTAGCGGGGGGGCCTACAATGAGCAGTTCTTC
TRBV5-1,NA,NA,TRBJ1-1,CASRGGRIAEAFF,TGCGCCAGCAGGGGGGGGCGGATTGCTGAAGCTTTCTTT
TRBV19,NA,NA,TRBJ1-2,CASSIGQGSYYGYTF,TGTGCCAGTAGTATTGGGCAGGGGTCGTACTATGGCTACACCTTC
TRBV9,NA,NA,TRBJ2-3,CASSGGSFTDTQYF,TGTGCCAGCAGTGGGGGGTCTTTCACAGATACGCAGTATTTT
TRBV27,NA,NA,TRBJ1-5,CASSLEGLSNQSQHF,TGTGCCAGCAGTTTAGAGGGACTTAGCAATCAGTCCCAGCATTTT
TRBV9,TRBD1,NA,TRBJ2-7,CASSLGTVGEQYF,TGTGCCAGCAGCCTCGGGACAGTGGGAGAGCAGTACTTC
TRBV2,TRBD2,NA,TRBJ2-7,CASRTSGDYEQYF,TGTGCCAGTAGGACTAGCGGGGACTACGAGCAGTACTTC
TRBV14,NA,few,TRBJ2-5,CASSQGGRLQETQYF,TGTGCCAGCAGCCAAGGAGGGAGGCTACAAGAGACCCAGTACTTC